What follows describes a single T cell receptor beta chain. Original processing methods: Reference gene primers were amplified, and this amplification served to estimate nucleated cell counts. Generated by immunoSEQ multiplex PCR, the TCRdb table keeps only in-frame clones and is missing some. For V, J and clone size, that table is used; D and trimming come from the DNA. The sample lists 210,000 or so clones; 80% to 90% were seen once. In germline, CDR1 is SGHNT, CDR2 YENEEA. This CDR3 is built from 13 residues. V was shortened by 4 bases and J by 6 bases, with 11 bases between the two germline ends. Enrollees, about 18 to 95 years old, lived in approximately 25 US areas. The source of the sample is a study of blood T cell repertoires in COVID-19. At the level of the study: Samples of COVID-19 (acute and convalescent) were obtained from the United States, Italy and Spain.

The source is a woman between 50 and 59 years old who had been exposed to COVID-19. The rearrangement joins TRBV11-3 to TRBJ2-3, with D maybe TRBD1 (6 bases). Sequencing was carried out using PBMCs or T cells enriched from blood (not recorded which). The CDR3 region is CASSSYQGDTQYF. DNA for the CDR3: TGTGCCAGCAGCTCGTATCAGGGGGATACGCAGTATTTT. Using reference TRBV11-3 and TRBJ2-3 for the parts outside the CDR3, the full variable domain is EAGVVQSPRYKIIEKKQPVAFWCNPISGHNTLYWYLQNLGQGPELLIRYENEEAVDDSQLPKDRFSAERLKGVDSTLKIQPAELGDSAVYLCASSSYQGDTQYFGPGTRLTVL.